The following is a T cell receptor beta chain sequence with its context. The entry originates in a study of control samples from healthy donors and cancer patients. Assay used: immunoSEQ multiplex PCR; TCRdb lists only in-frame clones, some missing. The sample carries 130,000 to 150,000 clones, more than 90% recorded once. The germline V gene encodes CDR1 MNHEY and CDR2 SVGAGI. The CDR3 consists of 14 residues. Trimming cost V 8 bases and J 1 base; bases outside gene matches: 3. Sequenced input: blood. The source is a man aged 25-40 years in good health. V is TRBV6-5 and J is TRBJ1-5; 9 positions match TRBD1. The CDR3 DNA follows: TGTGCCAGCGGCGGGACAGGGAGCAATCAGCCCCAGCATTTT. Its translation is CASGGTGSNQPQHF.